This is a list of T cell receptor beta chains from one sample in a study of T cells in Graves' hyperthyroidism and ophthalmopathy. TCRdb itself ran the multiplex PCR reads through MiXCR, one entry per CDR3 protein. The table lists hundreds of thousands of distinct CDR3 sequences, 16% of them singletons. The source material was blood. These receptors all stem from a woman between 40 and 50 years old with Graves' ophthalmopathy. Each CDR3 is given with its conserved first and last residue. The D gene is left open where the match is weak. A row's size may be missing; if present it is once, few, many or a size class.

size: few
V: TRBV11-2
D: .
J: TRBJ1-6
CDR3: CASSLGFGYTDNSPLHF
DNA: TGTGCCAGCAGCTTAGGATTTGGCTATACTGATAATTCACCCCTCCACTTT

size: .
V: TRBV2
D: .
J: TRBJ1-2
CDR3: CASSDGPPNYGYTF
DNA: TGTGCCAGCAGTGATGGGCCACCTAACTATGGCTACACCTTC

size: many
V: TRBV20-1
D: TRBD1
J: TRBJ1-1
CDR3: CSAQGQGAGWAEAFF
DNA: TGCAGTGCTCAAGGACAGGGGGCGGGGTGGGCTGAAGCTTTCTTT

size: many
V: TRBV3-1
D: .
J: TRBJ2-1
CDR3: CASSQSTSNEQFF
DNA: TGTGCCAGCAGCCAAAGCACTAGTAATGAGCAGTTCTTC

size: many
V: TRBV15
D: .
J: TRBJ2-1
CDR3: CATSRVFEDEQFF
DNA: TGTGCCACCAGCAGAGTTTTCGAGGATGAGCAGTTCTTC

size: many
V: TRBV3-1
D: .
J: TRBJ2-3
CDR3: CASSRLSHSTDTQYF
DNA: TGTGCCAGCAGCCGCCTTAGTCATTCCACAGATACGCAGTATTTT

size: .
V: TRBV5-5
D: .
J: TRBJ2-1
CDR3: CASSTTGDEQFF
DNA: TGTGCCAGCAGCACGACCGGAGATGAGCAGTTCTTC

size: .
V: TRBV5-1
D: .
J: TRBJ2-5
CDR3: CASRGRVETQYF
DNA: TGTGCCAGCAGGGGAAGGGTAGAGACCCAGTACTTC

size: many
V: TRBV5-6
D: .
J: TRBJ2-1
CDR3: CASSRTVGEQFF
DNA: TGTGCCAGCAGTCGGACAGTCGGTGAGCAGTTCTTC

size: .
V: TRBV6-1
D: TRBD1
J: TRBJ2-3
CDR3: CASSGDRALTDTQYF
DNA: TGTGCCAGCAGTGGGGACAGGGCGCTTACAGATACGCAGTATTTT

size: few
V: TRBV28
D: .
J: TRBJ1-6
CDR3: CASSKTNHDYNSPLHF
DNA: TGTGCCAGCAGCAAGACGAATCACGACTATAATTCACCCCTCCACTTT

size: .
V: TRBV2
D: TRBD1
J: TRBJ2-3
CDR3: CASSFTGAEDTQYF
DNA: TGTGCCAGCAGTTTTACAGGGGCGGAGGATACGCAGTATTTT

size: many
V: TRBV3-1
D: .
J: TRBJ2-3
CDR3: CASSRGAVGDTQYF
DNA: TGTGCCAGCAGCCGGGGTGCTGTGGGAGATACGCAGTATTTT

size: many
V: TRBV7-3
D: TRBD1
J: TRBJ1-1
CDR3: CASSPQGESAEAFF
DNA: TGTGCCAGCAGCCCCCAGGGGGAATCCGCTGAAGCTTTCTTT

size: .
V: TRBV20-1
D: .
J: TRBJ2-4
CDR3: CSPLGSGNIQYF
DNA: TGCAGCCCACTGGGTAGTGGAAACATTCAGTACTTC

size: few
V: TRBV27
D: TRBD2
J: TRBJ2-7
CDR3: CASSPPPSGSYEQYF
DNA: TGTGCCAGCAGTCCACCTCCTAGCGGGAGTTACGAGCAGTACTTC

size: .
V: TRBV5-1
D: TRBD1
J: TRBJ2-5
CDR3: CASETFWQGEKTQYF
DNA: TGCGCCAGCGAAACTTTCTGGCAGGGGGAAAAGACCCAGTACTTC

size: many
V: TRBV7-9
D: .
J: TRBJ2-1
CDR3: CASSLSVLPRGNEQFF
DNA: TGTGCCAGCAGCTTATCCGTGCTCCCCCGAGGCAATGAGCAGTTCTTC

size: many
V: TRBV5-6
D: .
J: TRBJ2-7
CDR3: CASSLGSQQYF
DNA: TGTGCCAGCAGCTTGGGATCCCAGCAGTACTTC

size: many
V: TRBV3-1
D: .
J: TRBJ1-5
CDR3: CASSQDQGSQPQHF
DNA: TGTGCCAGCAGCCAAGATCAGGGAAGTCAGCCCCAGCATTTT

size: few
V: TRBV28
D: .
J: TRBJ2-3
CDR3: CASGSHRDSTDTQYF
DNA: TGTGCCAGCGGCTCACACAGGGACAGCACAGATACGCAGTATTTT

size: many
V: TRBV11-2
D: .
J: TRBJ2-7
CDR3: CASSIGQEGYEQYF
DNA: TGTGCCAGCAGCATAGGACAGGAGGGCTACGAGCAGTACTTC

size: many
V: TRBV30
D: .
J: TRBJ1-3
CDR3: CAWSWTQVPGNTIYF
DNA: TGTGCCTGGAGTTGGACCCAAGTTCCTGGAAACACCATATATTTT

size: .
V: TRBV6-1
D: TRBD2
J: TRBJ2-1
CDR3: CASSWGTSGSREQFF
DNA: TGTGCCAGCAGTTGGGGGACTAGCGGGAGCCGTGAGCAGTTCTTC

size: many
V: TRBV28
D: TRBD2
J: TRBJ2-5
CDR3: CASSSSGMGVETQYF
DNA: TGTGCCAGCAGCTCTAGCGGGATGGGTGTAGAGACCCAGTACTTC

size: .
V: TRBV19
D: .
J: TRBJ1-1
CDR3: CASTRRGLTEAFF
DNA: TGTGCCAGTACCAGGAGAGGGCTCACTGAAGCTTTCTTT

size: many
V: TRBV12-3/TRBV12-4
D: TRBD2
J: TRBJ2-7
CDR3: CASSYSSGPAYEQYF
DNA: TGTGCCAGCAGCTATTCTAGCGGGCCTGCCTACGAGCAGTACTTC

size: .
V: TRBV11-2
D: .
J: TRBJ2-2
CDR3: CASSRDQNTGELLF
DNA: TGTGCCAGCAGCCGGGATCAGAACACCGGGGAGCTGCTTTTT

size: many
V: TRBV6-6
D: .
J: TRBJ1-1
CDR3: CASSYSRRVNTEAFF
DNA: TGTGCCAGCAGTTACTCGAGAAGGGTGAACACTGAAGCTTTCTTT

size: .
V: TRBV4-1
D: TRBD2
J: TRBJ2-1
CDR3: CASSQGGRGYEQFF
DNA: TGCGCCAGCAGCCAAGGGGGGAGGGGCTATGAGCAGTTCTTC

size: .
V: TRBV5-1
D: .
J: TRBJ2-7
CDR3: CASSLDPGSEQYF
DNA: TGCGCCAGCAGCTTGGACCCCGGGAGCGAGCAGTACTTC

size: many
V: TRBV28
D: .
J: TRBJ2-5
CDR3: CASSSTGSAETQYF
DNA: TGTGCCAGCAGTTCTACGGGGTCGGCAGAGACCCAGTACTTC

size: .
V: TRBV5-5
D: .
J: TRBJ1-1
CDR3: CASSLKGPNTEAFF
DNA: TGTGCCAGCAGCCTCAAGGGGCCTAACACTGAAGCTTTCTTT

size: few
V: TRBV6-1
D: .
J: TRBJ1-1
CDR3: CASSEVISEAFF
DNA: TGTGCCAGCAGTGAAGTGATAAGTGAAGCTTTCTTT

size: many
V: TRBV2
D: .
J: TRBJ1-5
CDR3: CASSWQGSGQPQHF
DNA: TGTGCCAGCAGTTGGCAGGGTTCAGGGCAGCCCCAGCATTTT

size: many
V: TRBV7-3
D: .
J: TRBJ2-6
CDR3: CASSLSHSGANVLTF
DNA: TGTGCCAGCAGCCTTAGCCACTCTGGGGCCAACGTCCTGACTTTC

size: few
V: TRBV4-1
D: TRBD2
J: TRBJ2-1
CDR3: CASSHIGTSGIWAQFF
DNA: TGCGCCAGCAGCCATATCGGGACTAGCGGGATATGGGCGCAGTTCTTC

size: once
V: TRBV6-2/TRBV6-3
D: .
J: TRBJ1-2
CDR3: CASSPGHNYGYTF
DNA: TGTGCCAGCAGCCCGGGACATAACTATGGCTACACCTTC

size: many
V: TRBV11-2
D: .
J: TRBJ2-1
CDR3: CASSLDFLSQFF
DNA: TGTGCCAGCAGCTTAGATTTCCTGTCTCAGTTCTTC

size: many
V: TRBV7-3
D: .
J: TRBJ1-1
CDR3: CASSLRQARADEAFF
DNA: TGTGCCAGCAGCTTAAGGCAGGCGCGGGCAGATGAAGCTTTCTTT

size: many
V: TRBV6-5
D: .
J: TRBJ2-5
CDR3: CASSYDPPQETQYF
DNA: TGTGCCAGCAGTTACGATCCACCCCAAGAGACCCAGTACTTC

size: many
V: TRBV12-3/TRBV12-4
D: TRBD1
J: TRBJ2-3
CDR3: CASSNRDRDTDTQYF
DNA: TGTGCCAGCAGTAACCGGGACAGAGACACAGATACGCAGTATTTT

size: .
V: TRBV5-1
D: TRBD2
J: TRBJ2-4
CDR3: CASSYGGGSNQYF
DNA: TGCGCCAGCAGCTACGGCGGGGGTTCCAATCAGTACTTC

size: many
V: TRBV10-3
D: .
J: TRBJ2-5
CDR3: CAISEPQKKGQTQYF
DNA: TGTGCCATCAGTGAGCCTCAAAAAAAGGGCCAGACCCAGTACTTC

size: many
V: TRBV28
D: TRBD1
J: TRBJ2-7
CDR3: CASSLRGREQYF
DNA: TGTGCCAGCAGTTTAAGGGGGCGCGAGCAGTACTTC

size: .
V: TRBV7-3
D: TRBD1
J: TRBJ2-1
CDR3: CASSRTGGNYNEQFF
DNA: TGTGCCAGCAGTCGGACAGGGGGTAACTACAATGAGCAGTTCTTC

size: few
V: TRBV5-5
D: .
J: TRBJ1-5
CDR3: CASSSAGGVDQPQHF
DNA: TGTGCCAGCAGCTCGGCAGGTGGGGTGGATCAGCCCCAGCATTTT

size: .
V: TRBV30
D: TRBD1
J: TRBJ1-5
CDR3: CAWSPKGAGNQPQHF
DNA: TGTGCCTGGAGCCCCAAGGGGGCTGGCAATCAGCCCCAGCATTTT

size: many
V: TRBV20-1
D: .
J: TRBJ2-7
CDR3: CSASSSSSYEQYF
DNA: TGCAGTGCTAGCTCTAGCTCCTCCTACGAGCAGTACTTC

size: many
V: TRBV20-1
D: TRBD2
J: TRBJ2-3
CDR3: CSASQREGLRDTQYF
DNA: TGCAGTGCCAGTCAGCGGGAGGGCCTGAGGGATACGCAGTATTTT